This T cell receptor (beta chain) was captured by sequencing in a study of T cell responses to AZD1222 COVID-19 vaccine. Whole-study results and caveats: Repertoires were obtained only post-peak T cell response.

Germline lookup yields CDR1 SGDLS and CDR2 YYNGEE. The CDR3 is 15 residues long. V gave up 0 bases and J gave up 0 bases, with 10 bases separating them. As regards this clone: Its antigen is not known. Additional DNA sequences in this sample encode the identical CDR3.

Clones were sequenced by immunoSEQ multiplex PCR, and TCRdb holds only the in-frame ones, with some missing. The sample yields 140,000 to 150,000 clones, 93% seen once. This sample comprised peripheral blood, obtained on day 0 of AZD1222 vaccination. The rearrangement links TRBV9 to TRBJ2-7, with D possibly being TRBD2 (7 bases). This clonotype was sampled from an adult in good health. The CDR3 DNA reads TGTGCCAGCAGCGTAGGCGGGGGCCTCTCCTACGAGCAGTACTTC. Its translation: CASSVGGGLSYEQYF. The full variable domain, in which reference TRBV9 and TRBJ2-7 provide the parts outside the CDR3, is DSGVTQTPKHLITATGQRVTLRCSPRSGDLSVYWYQQSLDQGLQFLIQYYNGEERAKGNILERFSAQQFPDLHSELNLSSLELGDSALYFCASSVGGGLSYEQYFGPGTRLTVT.